The clone carrying this T cell receptor beta chain was seen only a few times. What it recognizes is unknown. These data belong to a study of early T cells in non-severe SARS-CoV-2 infection. Regarding the study as a whole: VDJdb matching, biased toward anti-spike CD8 responses, missed private and CD4 specificities.

Trimming stripped 9 bases from V and 4 bases from J, with 17 bases between. Germline values: CDR1 SGHNT, CDR2 YYREEE (reference sequence). The CDR3 extends over 15 amino acids. From the 5' RACE reads, TCRdb called clonotypes with MiXCR, one entry per CDR3 protein. Among about 60,000 distinct CDR3 sequences listed, 11% were seen once. The starting material was whole blood, obtained at baseline. This clonotype was sampled from an adult who was a healthcare worker with PCR-confirmed SARS-CoV-2 infection or an uninfected control (not recorded which). The chain recombines TRBV5-4 with TRBJ1-6; tentatively, D is TRBD1 (6 bases). The CDR3 is CATRLGAVYNSPLHF. DNA of the CDR3: TGTGCCACGAGATTGGGGGCGGTGTATAATTCACCCCTCCACTTT.